A selection of T cell receptor beta chains follows, all from one sample in a study of post-analysis software for immune sequencing data. TCRdb reanalysed the PCR reads using MiXCR and keeps one entry per CDR3 protein. This repertoire shows fewer than 900,000 distinct CDR3 sequences, about 45% found once; its top ten account for 4.9%. The sequencing input was blood. These receptors were taken from a girl aged 10 to 17 with multiple sclerosis. CDR3s include the opening cysteine and the closing phenylalanine or tryptophan. D genes are given only for firm matches. The listing skips clone size in some rows; elsewhere it reads once, few, many or a size class.

abundance	len	v_gene	d_gene	j_gene	CDR3nt	CDR3aa
few	13	TRBV7-9	.	TRBJ1-2	TGTGCCAGCAGCTTAGGACAGGATGGTGGCTACACCTTC	CASSLGQDGGYTF
few	13	TRBV20-1	.	TRBJ2-1	TGCAGTGCTAGTCCTAGCTCCTACAATGAGCAGTTCTTC	CSASPSSYNEQFF
few	17	TRBV3-1	.	TRBJ1-2	TGTGCCAGCAGCCAAGATCGGGGCAGCCCAGCGAACTATGGCTACACCTTC	CASSQDRGSPANYGYTF
once	14	TRBV12-3/TRBV12-4	TRBD1	TRBJ1-5	TGTGCCAGCAGCCCTGGACAGGGCGGTTGGCCCCAGCATTTT	CASSPGQGGWPQHF
.	14	TRBV5-6	.	TRBJ2-7	TGTGCCAGCAGCGCACTCAGGGGCTCCTACGAGCAGTACTTC	CASSALRGSYEQYF
.	15	TRBV5-1	TRBD1	TRBJ1-5	TGCGCCAGCAGCGATACAGGGGGCTGGAATCAGCCCCAGCATTTT	CASSDTGGWNQPQHF
.	15	TRBV15	.	TRBJ2-7	TGTGCCACCAGCAGAGATATAGCGACCCCCGGGCCCCAGTACTTC	CATSRDIATPGPQYF
.	17	TRBV5-1	.	TRBJ2-4	TGCGCCAGCAGCTTGCTGGCAGGGAACGAGGGCAAAAACATTCAGTACTTC	CASSLLAGNEGKNIQYF
few	16	TRBV13	.	TRBJ1-5	TGTGCCAGCAGCTTAGGGGGCGACAGGACCGATCAGCCCCAGCATTTT	CASSLGGDRTDQPQHF
.	17	TRBV9	.	TRBJ1-2	TGTGCCAGCAGCCCTAGTATGGGTGCGACTACCGAACCTGGCTACACCTTC	CASSPSMGATTEPGYTF
.	12	TRBV4-3	.	TRBJ1-6	TGCGCCAGCAGTCGCGTTAATTCACCCCTCCACTTT	CASSRVNSPLHF
few	14	TRBV2	TRBD1	TRBJ1-2	TGTGCCAGCAGTGAACGACAGGGGGCTGGTGGCTACACCTTC	CASSERQGAGGYTF
.	15	TRBV19	TRBD2	TRBJ2-1	TGTGCCAGTACCGTGACTAGCGGGAGTTACAATGAGCAGTTCTTC	CASTVTSGSYNEQFF
few	14	TRBV12-3/TRBV12-4	TRBD1	TRBJ2-7	TGTGCCAGCAGTCCACAGGGGTGGTTTGGCGAGCAGTACTTC	CASSPQGWFGEQYF
.	16	TRBV5-1	TRBD2	TRBJ2-5	TGCGCCAGCAGCTTCCTAGCGGGGAGGCTCCAAGAGACCCAGTACTTC	CASSFLAGRLQETQYF
.	15	TRBV12-3/TRBV12-4	.	TRBJ2-1	TGTGCCAGCAGTTTGGACCCTGAGGGATTCAATGAGCAGTTCTTC	CASSLDPEGFNEQFF
.	17	TRBV7-2	TRBD2	TRBJ2-3	TGTGCCAGCAACTTAAGGCGGCGGGAGTGGGGAACAGATACGCAGTATTTT	CASNLRRREWGTDTQYF
.	14	TRBV24-1	.	TRBJ2-1	TGTGCCACCAGTGGGGTTATAAACGGCAATGAGCAGTTCTTC	CATSGVINGNEQFF
few	14	TRBV6-6	.	TRBJ2-7	TGTGCCAGCAGTTACTCCCCCTTAACCTACGAGCAGTACTTC	CASSYSPLTYEQYF
few	12	TRBV19	.	TRBJ1-1	TGTGCCAGTAAAAAGGGAAACACTGAAGCTTTCTTT	CASKKGNTEAFF
once	15	TRBV4-2	TRBD1	TRBJ1-4	TGTGCCAGCAGCCCTCCGGGACAGTTTAATGAAAAACGGTTTTTT	CASSPPGQFNEKRFF
.	15	TRBV6-6	TRBD1	TRBJ2-7	TGTGCCAGCAGCAAGCCCGGGACAGAGTCCTACGAGCAGTACTTC	CASSKPGTESYEQYF
few	14	TRBV27	.	TRBJ2-7	TGTGCCAGCAGTTTAAGGGGCCAGCTGTACGAGCAGTACTTC	CASSLRGQLYEQYF
.	13	TRBV20-1	TRBD1	TRBJ1-1	TGCAGTGTTCCTACCAGGGGGCGGACTGAAGCTTTCTTT	CSVPTRGRTEAFF
.	15	TRBV12-3/TRBV12-4	TRBD1	TRBJ1-5	TGTGCCAGCAGTACTACAGGGGATAGCAATCAGCCCCAGCATTTT	CASSTTGDSNQPQHF
.	16	TRBV5-1	TRBD2	TRBJ2-1	TGCGCCAGCAGCGCCGGGTGGGCGGGAGTCTACAATGAGCAGTTCTTC	CASSAGWAGVYNEQFF
once	12	TRBV27	.	TRBJ2-3	TGTGCCAGCAGAACGACGGATAGAACGCAGTATTTT	CASRTTDRTQYF
.	15	TRBV6-1	TRBD2	TRBJ2-7	TGTGCCTCGGTCCCGACTAGCGGGAACTCCTACGAGCAGTACTTC	CASVPTSGNSYEQYF
.	15	TRBV10-3	TRBD2	TRBJ2-7	TGTGCCATCAGTGAGTCGAGCCTAGCGGGAGACGAGCAGTACTTC	CAISESSLAGDEQYF
.	15	TRBV27	.	TRBJ1-2	TGTGCCAGCAGTGGATCAGGGACCCTCCTCTATGGCTACACCTTC	CASSGSGTLLYGYTF
.	17	TRBV3-1	TRBD2	TRBJ2-3	TGTGCCAGCAGCCAAGTGAGGGGCGGGAGAATTGCAGATACGCAGTATTTT	CASSQVRGGRIADTQYF
.	15	TRBV6-1	TRBD1	TRBJ2-7	TGTGCCAGCAGTGACGAGGGACAGGGGGCTGTCGAGCAGTACTTC	CASSDEGQGAVEQYF
.	13	TRBV12-3/TRBV12-4	TRBD1	TRBJ1-5	TGTGCCAGCAGTAGGGGAGGGGGCCAGCCCCAGCATTTT	CASSRGGGQPQHF
few	13	TRBV20-1	TRBD2	TRBJ2-1	TGCAGTGCTAGAAGACTAGCGTACAATGAGCAGTTCTTC	CSARRLAYNEQFF
few	16	TRBV6-2/TRBV6-3	.	TRBJ2-7	TGTGCCAGCAGTTATTTATCGCGGCATCGGGAATACGAGCAGTACTTC	CASSYLSRHREYEQYF
few	14	TRBV29-1	.	TRBJ2-5	TGCAGCGTCAAGCCGGGCGCTCGGGAAGAGACCCAGTACTTC	CSVKPGAREETQYF
.	17	TRBV20-1	TRBD1	TRBJ2-5	TGCAGTGCTAGGACCGGGACAGGGAGGGGGACGCGAGAGACCCAGTACTTC	CSARTGTGRGTRETQYF
.	13	TRBV19	TRBD1	TRBJ1-6	TGTGCCAGTAGTCCGCGGACAGGGCCACCCCTCCACTTT	CASSPRTGPPLHF
.	14	TRBV20-1	TRBD2	TRBJ2-1	TGCAGTGCGCCGGGACTAGCGAGATACAATGAGCAGTTCTTC	CSAPGLARYNEQFF
once	16	TRBV5-1	TRBD2	TRBJ2-1	TGCGCCAGCAGCTTGGCTTGGGGAGGGGTTTTTAATGAGCAGTTCTTC	CASSLAWGGVFNEQFF
.	14	TRBV3-1	TRBD1	TRBJ1-1	TGTGCCAGCAGCCAAGACCACAGGGGCACTGAAGCTTTCTTT	CASSQDHRGTEAFF
few	15	TRBV6-2/TRBV6-3	.	TRBJ2-5	TGTGCCAGCACCTGGGACTTTTTCGACCAAGAGACCCAGTACTTC	CASTWDFFDQETQYF
few	12	TRBV20-1	.	TRBJ2-4	TGCAGTCGTCGGGACGTAGGAGACATTCAGTACTTC	CSRRDVGDIQYF
.	16	TRBV27	TRBD1	TRBJ1-2	TGTGCCAGCAGTCCCGTCCCGGGACAGGGAACTAAGGGCTACACCTTC	CASSPVPGQGTKGYTF
few	13	TRBV10-3	.	TRBJ1-5	TGTGCCATCAGTATTGATAGCAATCAGCCCCAGCATTTT	CAISIDSNQPQHF
.	16	TRBV7-7	TRBD1	TRBJ2-5	TGTGCTAGCAGCTTAAGTCCAGGGGGCGGTCAGGAGACCCAGTACTTC	CASSLSPGGGQETQYF
few	13	TRBV20-1	.	TRBJ2-7	TGCAGTGCTAGCGTCTTGGAGAGTGGCGAGCAGTACTTC	CSASVLESGEQYF
.	15	TRBV5-1	.	TRBJ1-2	TGCGCCAGCAGCTTGGCCACCTTAAGGGACTATGGCTACACCTTC	CASSLATLRDYGYTF
.	16	TRBV6-6	TRBD1	TRBJ1-5	TGTGCCAGCTTGGGACAGGGGGACGGAGGCAATCAGCCCCAGCATTTT	CASLGQGDGGNQPQHF
.	13	TRBV20-1	TRBD2	TRBJ2-1	TGCAGTGGAAGGGGGACTAGCTCGAATGAGCAGTTCTTC	CSGRGTSSNEQFF
few	14	TRBV7-2	TRBD2	TRBJ2-5	TGTGCCAGCAGCTTAACGGGAGGGCCCGAGACCCAGTACTTC	CASSLTGGPETQYF
.	17	TRBV10-3	.	TRBJ2-1	TGTGCCATCAGTGAGACCACGGGTCCAGGGCAATACAATGAGCAGTTCTTC	CAISETTGPGQYNEQFF